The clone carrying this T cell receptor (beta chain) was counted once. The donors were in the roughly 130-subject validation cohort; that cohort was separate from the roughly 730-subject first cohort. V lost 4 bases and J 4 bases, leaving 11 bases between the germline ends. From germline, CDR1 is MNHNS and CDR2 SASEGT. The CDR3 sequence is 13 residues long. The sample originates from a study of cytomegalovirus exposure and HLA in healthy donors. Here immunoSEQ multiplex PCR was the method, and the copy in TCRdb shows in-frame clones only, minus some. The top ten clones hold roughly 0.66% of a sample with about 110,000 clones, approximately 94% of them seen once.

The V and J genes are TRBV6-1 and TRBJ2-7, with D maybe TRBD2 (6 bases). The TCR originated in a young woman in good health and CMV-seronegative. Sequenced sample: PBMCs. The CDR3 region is CASSGLGGYEQYF. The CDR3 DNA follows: TGTGCCAGCAGTGGACTAGGTGGGTACGAGCAGTACTTC.